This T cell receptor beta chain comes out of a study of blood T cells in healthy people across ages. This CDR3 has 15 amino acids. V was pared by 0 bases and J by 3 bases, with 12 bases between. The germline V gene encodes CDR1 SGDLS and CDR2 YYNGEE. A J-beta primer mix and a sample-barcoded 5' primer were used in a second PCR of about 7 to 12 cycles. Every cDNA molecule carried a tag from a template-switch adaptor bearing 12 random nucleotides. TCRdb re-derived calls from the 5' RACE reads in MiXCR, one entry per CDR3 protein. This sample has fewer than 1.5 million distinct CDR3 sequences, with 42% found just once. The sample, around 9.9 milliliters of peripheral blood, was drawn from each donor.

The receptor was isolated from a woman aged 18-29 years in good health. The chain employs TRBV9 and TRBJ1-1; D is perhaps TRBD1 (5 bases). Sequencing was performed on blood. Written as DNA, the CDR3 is TGTGCCAGCAGCGTAGATCCAGGGACGGACACTGAAGCTTTCTTT. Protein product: CASSVDPGTDTEAFF.